These T cell receptor beta chains were read from a single sample in a study of T cells after yellow fever vaccination. TCRdb re-analysed the 5' RACE reads in MiXCR, keeping a single row per CDR3 protein. The sample yields 500,000 to 650,000 distinct CDR3 sequences, roughly 14% seen once. The sample was PBMCs, taken on the day of the yellow fever booster vaccination. The source is a man aged 30-40 years who received the YFV17D yellow fever vaccine. The CDR3 runs from the conserved cysteine through the conserved F or W. A D gene is named only where the DNA matches it firmly.

j_call | d_call | v_call | cdr3_aa
TRBJ2-1 | NA | TRBV10-3 | CAISEKGGPDNEQFF
TRBJ2-7 | NA | TRBV6-2/TRBV6-3 | CASSYSMQGKRSYEQYF
TRBJ2-2 | NA | TRBV28 | CASSPPPTGELFF
TRBJ2-7 | NA | TRBV27 | CASSPYRDRLFYEQYF
TRBJ2-4 | NA | TRBV5-6 | CASSFSSHSAKNIQYF
TRBJ2-3 | NA | TRBV20-1 | CSVTEWGAGTDTQYF
TRBJ2-3 | TRBD2 | TRBV20-1 | CSASLLAGVDTQYF
TRBJ2-3 | NA | TRBV19 | CASSITRDTQYF
TRBJ2-2 | TRBD2 | TRBV10-1 | CASSAGRATGELFF
TRBJ1-1 | NA | TRBV5-1 | CASSLEGVGAGTEAFF
TRBJ2-7 | TRBD1 | TRBV10-3 | CAISSGTGAYEQYF
TRBJ1-1 | NA | TRBV7-6 | CASSFGQTNTEAFF
TRBJ2-1 | TRBD1 | TRBV5-5 | CASSRGTGVVNEQFF
TRBJ2-1 | TRBD2 | TRBV18 | CASSPLLASGRDEQFF
TRBJ2-7 | TRBD1 | TRBV9 | CASSVGDRDYYEQYF
TRBJ2-1 | TRBD2 | TRBV12-3/TRBV12-4 | CASSFSGGRLTNEQFF
TRBJ2-1 | NA | TRBV29-1 | CSVVWQDGSEQFF
TRBJ2-7 | NA | TRBV28 | CASSITIGSYEQYF
TRBJ2-7 | TRBD2 | TRBV7-2 | CASSLAGGTTYEQYF
TRBJ1-4 | TRBD1 | TRBV20-1 | CSARQGARDEKLFF
TRBJ2-5 | NA | TRBV27 | CASSPTGMETQYF
TRBJ2-2 | NA | TRBV5-5 | CASSITGSGELFF
TRBJ1-3 | TRBD1 | TRBV3-1 | CASSRGTRGAGNTIYF
TRBJ2-5 | NA | TRBV25-1 | CASSEYSGLETQYF
TRBJ1-1 | NA | TRBV2 | CASRIGTTNTEAFF
TRBJ2-1 | NA | TRBV6-1 | CASSPPQTSYNEQFF
TRBJ2-1 | NA | TRBV29-1 | CSVALRYNEQFF
TRBJ1-6 | NA | TRBV6-1 | CASRSGFRNSPLHF
TRBJ1-3 | NA | TRBV20-1 | CSTWGSGNTIYF
TRBJ2-7 | NA | TRBV2 | CASQMGAPIPPHEQYF
TRBJ2-5 | TRBD2 | TRBV7-2 | CASTSLGTRGQETQYF
TRBJ2-7 | TRBD2 | TRBV9 | CASSVGGLADYEQYF
TRBJ2-3 | NA | TRBV29-1 | CSGLVVRGDTQYF
TRBJ2-7 | TRBD1 | TRBV6-1 | CASSERDSSSSYEQYF
TRBJ2-1 | NA | TRBV20-1 | CSARGFRDPDNEQFF
TRBJ1-1 | TRBD1 | TRBV29-1 | CSVEGAGVGTEAFF
TRBJ2-7 | TRBD2 | TRBV5-1 | CASSLMVGGSSYEQYF
TRBJ2-1 | TRBD1 | TRBV5-1 | CASSLTGQGAYNEQFF
TRBJ2-7 | NA | TRBV6-2/TRBV6-3 | CASSYPRYEQYF
TRBJ2-1 | TRBD1 | TRBV7-3 | CASSLMDRGNEQFF
TRBJ2-1 | TRBD2 | TRBV12-3/TRBV12-4 | CASTGGLAGSDEQFF
TRBJ2-3 | TRBD2 | TRBV7-2 | CASSFSGGAQYF
TRBJ2-3 | NA | TRBV15 | CATSQSGGAEDTQYF
TRBJ2-3 | NA | TRBV20-1 | CSARDYHFTDTQYF
TRBJ2-7 | TRBD1 | TRBV20-1 | CSAASGQGSYEQYF
TRBJ1-2 | NA | TRBV7-2 | CASSLVTRADYGYTF
TRBJ2-2 | TRBD2 | TRBV7-2 | CASSSQLAGRTGELFF
TRBJ2-1 | NA | TRBV20-1 | CSARDQAEYIEQFF
TRBJ1-1 | NA | TRBV20-1 | CSAREAGRETEAFF
TRBJ2-1 | TRBD2 | TRBV20-1 | CSATAGLANEQFF
TRBJ1-2 | TRBD1 | TRBV20-1 | CSARSGGDSYTF
TRBJ2-1 | NA | TRBV6-5 | CASRTLGNEQFF
TRBJ1-3 | NA | TRBV18 | CASSSDGGNTIYF